This is a list of T cell receptor beta chains from one sample in a study of beta chain features in type 1 diabetes. TCRdb keeps only in-frame clones here, not all; method: immunoSEQ multiplex PCR. The table records under 350,000 clones, 14% of them present only once. Input material: naive CD4+ T cells from blood. Receptors were obtained from a man between 25 and 39 years old with type 1 diabetes. Each CDR3 is given with its conserved first and last residue. The D gene is left open where the match is weak. The size field is filled for only some rows; it gives once, few, many or a size class.

J	size	V	D	CDR3	DNA
TRBJ1-2	.	TRBV25-1	.	CASSDLANYGYTF	TGTGCCAGCAGCGATTTAGCTAACTATGGCTACACCTTC
TRBJ1-4	few	TRBV25-1	.	CASSGRAGEKLFF	TGTGCCAGCAGTGGGCGTGCGGGAGAAAAACTGTTTTTT
TRBJ2-3	.	TRBV7-8	.	CASSSGSTTDTQYF	TGTGCCAGCAGCTCCGGGTCCACCACAGATACGCAGTATTTT
TRBJ2-7	.	TRBV4-2	TRBD2	CASSQEGLAATYEQYF	TGTGCCAGCAGCCAAGAGGGGCTAGCGGCTACCTACGAGCAGTACTTC
TRBJ1-2	few	TRBV6-1	.	CASNTGNSNYGYTF	TGTGCCAGCAATACAGGGAACTCTAACTATGGCTACACCTTC
TRBJ2-2	.	TRBV29-1	.	CSVRDITGELFF	TGCAGCGTGAGGGACATCACCGGGGAGCTGTTTTTT
TRBJ2-3	few	TRBV29-1	TRBD2	CSSRGRVTDTQYF	TGCAGCTCACGCGGGAGGGTTACAGATACGCAGTATTTT
TRBJ2-1	.	TRBV7-9	.	CASSRSGLGGNEQFF	TGTGCCAGCAGCCGATCCGGACTAGGGGGCAATGAGCAGTTCTTC
TRBJ1-2	few	TRBV2	TRBD1	CASSGDSGYTF	TGTGCCAGCAGTGGGGACAGCGGCTACACCTTC
TRBJ1-5	.	TRBV7-2	.	CASSPGGVQPQHF	TGTGCCAGCAGTCCGGGTGGAGTTCAGCCCCAGCATTTT
TRBJ1-1	few	TRBV7-6	.	CASSRGGDTEAFF	TGTGCCAGCAGCCGGGGGGGGGACACTGAAGCTTTCTTT
TRBJ1-2	.	TRBV28	.	CASNVQGAYGYTF	TGTGCCAGCAATGTGCAGGGCGCCTATGGCTACACCTTC